One sample yielded the 26 T cell receptor beta chains listed below, sequenced in a study of T cell responses to AZD1222 COVID-19 vaccine. Measured with immunoSEQ multiplex PCR; TCRdb has only the in-frame clones, and not every one. The sample has 95,000 to 150,000 clones; approximately 87% are singletons. The starting material was peripheral blood, obtained on day 0 of AZD1222 vaccination. All receptors come from an adult in good health.

Points on this clone: Other nucleotide sequences in the sample specify the same CDR3. The rearrangement joins TRBV7-2 to TRBJ1-5; D is perhaps TRBD1 (6 bases). Germline V gene data show CDR1 as SGHTA and CDR2 as FQGNSA. V was shortened by 4 bases and J by 2 bases, with 9 bases between the two germline ends. The CDR3 has 14 amino acids. The CDR3 sequence: CASSSRGGNQPQHF. The CDR3 DNA is TGTGCCAGCAGCTCCAGGGGAGGCAATCAGCCCCAGCATTTT.

This sequence joins TRBV19 and TRBJ1-2, with D possibly being TRBD1 (5 bases). Trimming took 3 bases from V and 7 from J, leaving 12 bases between them. The germline V gene has CDR1 LNHDA and CDR2 SQIVND (reference sequence). CDR3 length: 13 residues. CDR3 bases: TGTGCCAGTAGTATCCGGGGGATGGGTGGCTACACCTTC. It encodes CASSIRGMGGYTF.

This sequence joins TRBV7-9 and TRBJ2-7; 8 bases agree with TRBD2. The length of the CDR3 is 15 residues. J gave up 9 bases and V 0 bases, and 10 bases lay outside the gene matches. CDR1 and CDR2 from the germline V gene are SEHNR and FQNEAQ (reference sequence). The CDR3 loop is CASSLATGRGGRQYF. The CDR3 region has the DNA TGTGCCAGCAGCTTAGCAACTGGACGGGGGGGACGGCAGTACTTC. Supplemented by reference TRBV7-9 and TRBJ2-7, the full variable domain reads DTGVSQNPRHKITKRGQNVTFRCDPISEHNRLYWYRQTLGQGPEFLTYFQNEAQLEKSRLLSDRFSAERPKGSFSTLEIQRTEQGDSAMYLCASSLATGRGGRQYFGPGTRLTVT.

The V call is TRBV5-1, the J call TRBJ1-1; no clear D gene. Looked up from germline, CDR1 is SGHRS and CDR2 is YFSETQ. CDR3 size: 15 residues. Trimming left V 4 bases short and J 0 bases short, with 13 bases between. The CDR3: CASSPVATMNTEAFF. Here the CDR3 DNA reads TGCGCCAGCAGCCCGGTTGCGACGATGAACACTGAAGCTTTCTTT.

This clone was seen just once. The chain recombines TRBV7-9 with TRBJ2-1; a weak D match, TRBD1 (6 bases). Trimming took 3 bases from V and 5 from J, leaving 14 bases between them. Germline-derived CDR1 and CDR2 are SEHNR and FQNEAQ (reference sequence). The CDR3 spans 15 residues. The CDR3 spells CASSFGLGAHNEQFF. The CDR3 bases are TGTGCCAGCAGCTTCGGTCTGGGGGCTCACAATGAGCAGTTCTTC.

The V call is TRBV10-3, the J call TRBJ1-6; D gene ambiguous. The germline CDR1 and CDR2 sequences are ENHRY and SYGVKD. The V and J ends lost 0 bases and 0 bases respectively, with 6 bases between them. This CDR3 region has 16 residues. In DNA, the CDR3 is TGTGCCATCAGTGAGTCAGCAAGCTCCTATAATTCACCCCTCCACTTT. The encoded protein is CAISESASSYNSPLHF.

This chain joins TRBV7-6 and TRBJ1-1; 7 bases align to TRBD1. This CDR3 comprises 16 residues. Looked up from germline, CDR1 is SGHVS and CDR2 is FNYEAQ. After removal of 5 bases from V and 2 bases from J, the junction contained 11 bases not matched to a gene. The CDR3 here is CASSDYRGDPNTEAFF. The CDR3 bases are TGTGCCAGCAGCGATTACAGGGGAGATCCCAACACTGAAGCTTTCTTT.

The genes are TRBV7-9 and TRBJ1-5, with 8 nucleotides matching TRBD1. Germline CDR1 is SEHNR and CDR2 is FQNEAQ (reference sequence). The CDR3 runs 19 residues. V trimming: 0 bases; J trimming: 0 bases; junction bases outside the gene matches: 10. This CDR3 reads CASSLAMTGALYSNQPQHF. The CDR3 DNA sequence: TGTGCCAGCAGCTTAGCGATGACAGGGGCCCTATATAGCAATCAGCCCCAGCATTTT.

The J gene is TRBJ2-2, the V gene TRBV27; no firm D call. Germline V gives CDR1 MNHEY, CDR2 SMNVEV (reference sequence). V lost 8 bases, J lost 6 bases, and 16 bases lay in between. This CDR3 is 14 amino acids long. The CDR3 sequence: CASRPTLTPGELFF. DNA of the CDR3: TGTGCCAGCCGCCCCACACTCACCCCCGGGGAGCTGTTTTTT.

The CDR3 loop reads CASSLELTGVGTNEKLFF. DNA of the CDR3: TGTGCCAGCAGCTTAGAACTAACAGGGGTAGGAACTAATGAAAAACTGTTTTTT. The chain joins TRBV7-9 to TRBJ1-4; 7 bases are shared with TRBD1. Per the germline V gene, CDR1 is SEHNR and CDR2 is FQNEAQ (reference sequence). The CDR3 covers 18 residues. The ends lost 1 base at V and 1 base at J; junction bases unmatched: 9.

CDR3 DNA sequence: TGTGCCAGCAGCCACAGCACAGGGGCAGGGGGGAGTCAGCCCCAGCATTTT. Translating it yields CASSHSTGAGGSQPQHF. V is TRBV7-9 and J is TRBJ1-5, with 7 positions matching TRBD1. The junction had 16 bases not matched to a gene; V was cut back by 5 bases and J by 6 bases. This CDR3 has 17 amino acids. The V gene's germline CDR1 is SEHNR and CDR2 FQNEAQ (reference sequence).

The chain employs TRBV12-3 or TRBV12-4 and TRBJ2-3; D possibly corresponds to TRBD1 (6 bases). The CDR3 length is 13 residues. V shed 5 bases and J shed 1 base, with 7 bases lying between them. The CDR3 is CASSRQGTDTQYF. The CDR3 nucleotides are TGTGCCAGCAGTAGACAGGGCACAGATACGCAGTATTTT.

This clone was observed a handful of times. This rearrangement joins TRBV6-4 to TRBJ2-1, with 12 bases matching TRBD2. The germline CDR1 and CDR2 sequences are MRHNA and SNTAGT. This CDR3 has 15 residues. V lost 2 bases to trimming and J lost 5 bases; unmatched junction nucleotides: 1. CDR3 in DNA: TGTGCCAGCAGTGACGCTAGCGGGGGGGACAATGAGCAGTTCTTC. It encodes CASSDASGGDNEQFF.

CDR3 sequence reads: CASSLTGNSPLHF. The DNA of the CDR3 is TGTGCCAGCAGCTTGACAGGCAATTCACCCCTCCACTTT. The rearrangement uses TRBV7-3 and TRBJ1-6; D perhaps matches TRBD1 (6 bases). The CDR3 is made up of 13 amino acids. Per the germline V gene, CDR1 is SGHTA and CDR2 is FQGTGA. V gave up 3 bases and J gave up 7 bases, with 7 bases separating them.

The chain uses TRBV5-4 and TRBJ2-1; D is unresolved. Trimming removed 0 bases at V and 5 bases at J, with 12 bases between. Germline CDR1 and CDR2: SGHNT and YYREEE (reference sequence). The CDR3 sequence is 15 residues long. CDR3 protein: CASSLGPDGNNEQFF. CDR3 sequence (DNA): TGTGCCAGCAGCTTGGGACCGGACGGAAACAATGAGCAGTTCTTC.

The chain has TRBV27 and TRBJ1-1, with D possibly TRBD1 on 5 matching bases. V lost 3 bases to trimming and J lost 0 bases, with 8 bases between them. This CDR3 contains 14 residues. Germline V lookup: CDR1 MNHEY, CDR2 SMNVEV (reference sequence). The CDR3 here is CASSFSQVNTEAFF. As DNA, the CDR3 is TGTGCCAGCAGTTTTTCACAGGTGAACACTGAAGCTTTCTTT.

This clone showed up just once. This chain uses TRBV27 with TRBJ1-2, with 9 bases lining up with TRBD1. J was trimmed by 4 bases and V by 8 bases; bases with no gene match: 11. Germline V CDR1 and CDR2: MNHEY, SMNVEV (reference sequence). The CDR3 is 15 amino acids. The CDR3 DNA follows: TGTGCCAGCTGGAAGCCGGGACAGGGCACCTATGGCTACACCTTC. Translating it yields CASWKPGQGTYGYTF.

The chain carries TRBV10-3 and TRBJ1-6; 10 bases fit TRBD1. The CDR3 has 14 residues. The ends lost 7 bases at V and 7 bases at J; junction bases unmatched: 4. Germline CDR1 and CDR2: ENHRY and SYGVKD. The CDR3 spells CAIKTGGENSPLHF. The CDR3 region has the DNA TGTGCCATCAAGACAGGGGGCGAAAATTCACCCCTCCACTTT.

This clone appeared a single time. J is TRBJ1-1 and V is TRBV11-2; 7 positions agree with TRBD1. The V gene end was trimmed by 4 bases and the J gene end by 0 bases; junction bases not matched to a gene: 2. CDR3 length equals 14 residues. Germline V gene sequence: CDR1 SGHAT, CDR2 FQNNGV. CDR3 sequence: CASSSQGVNTEAFF. The CDR3, as DNA: TGTGCCAGCAGCTCTCAGGGGGTGAACACTGAAGCTTTCTTT. Complete variable domain (other parts from reference TRBV11-2 and TRBJ1-1): EAGVAQSPRYKIIEKRQSVAFWCNPISGHATLYWYQQILGQGPKLLIQFQNNGVVDDSQLPKDRFSAERLKGVDSTLKIQPAKLEDSAVYLCASSSQGVNTEAFFGQGTRLTVV.

V gene TRBV9 combines with J gene TRBJ2-7; 7 bases are shared with TRBD1. From germline, CDR1 is SGDLS and CDR2 YYNGEE. V shed 4 bases, J shed 3 bases, and the junction held 16 bases outside the gene matches. There are 17 residues in the CDR3. CDR3 loop: CASSTRQGVVMGYEQYF. The CDR3 DNA is TGTGCCAGCAGCACCCGACAGGGAGTAGTGATGGGCTACGAGCAGTACTTC.

The CDR3 region has the DNA TGTGCCAGCAGCTTAGTCCGGGACAATAATGAAAAACTGTTTTTT. Translation: CASSLVRDNNEKLFF. V and J are TRBV7-6 and TRBJ1-4; maybe TRBD1 (6 bases). Per germline, CDR1 SGHVS and CDR2 FNYEAQ. This CDR3 is built from 15 residues. Trimming took off 1 base at V and 4 bases at J, with 10 bases between the two ends.

The chain has TRBV12-3 or TRBV12-4 and TRBJ2-3; D gene uncertain. This CDR3 is 13 amino acids long. Between the trimmed V and J ends, which lost 6 bases and 0 bases, there was a span of 7 bases. This CDR3 reads CASSLWSTDTQYF. CDR3 bases: TGTGCCAGCAGCCTCTGGAGCACAGATACGCAGTATTTT.

J is TRBJ1-1 and V is TRBV4-2; perhaps TRBD1 as D (5 bases). Germline-derived CDR1 and CDR2 are LGHNA and YNFKEQ. Deletions cut 1 base from V and 4 bases from J, with 19 bases between. The CDR3 length is 17 residues. In nucleotides, the CDR3 is TGTGCCAGCAGCCAAGCCCTACGTCAGGGCGGGGGCACTGAAGCTTTCTTT. This gives the protein CASSQALRQGGGTEAFF.

The rearrangement joins TRBV4-1 to TRBJ2-5; no firm D call. V lost 4 bases and J 0 bases, leaving 3 bases between the germline ends. The CDR3 is 12 residues long. Germline V gene data show CDR1 as MGHRA and CDR2 as YSYEKL. The CDR3 loop reads CASSPNQETQYF. As DNA, the CDR3 is TGCGCCAGCAGCCCCAACCAAGAGACCCAGTACTTC.

J is TRBJ2-1 and V is TRBV9, with D possibly called TRBD1 or TRBD2 (5 bases each). The CDR3 covers 14 residues. Trimming left V 4 bases short and J 7 bases short, with 15 bases between. Germline values: CDR1 SGDLS, CDR2 YYNGEE. The CDR3 DNA reads TGTGCCAGCAGCCAAAATGAGGGGCGGAATGAGCAGTTCTTC. Translating it yields CASSQNEGRNEQFF.

The rearrangement joins TRBV6-1 to TRBJ1-1; D possibly corresponds to TRBD1 (5 bases). The CDR3 totals 15 residues. Trimming shortened V by 3 bases and J by 8 bases, and 19 bases separated the two germline ends. Germline V gives CDR1 MNHNS, CDR2 SASEGT. The CDR3 is CASSDTRRGAWEAFF. CDR3 DNA: TGTGCCAGCAGTGATACAAGACGAGGGGCATGGGAAGCTTTCTTT.